Following are 27 T cell receptor beta chains from one sample sequenced in a study of technical replicates of blood from four donors. Profiled with immunoSEQ multiplex PCR; TCRdb holds only in-frame clones, not every one. Of roughly 85,000 clones listed, 90% to 95% are singletons. Sequenced: T cells isolated from PBMCs. The receptors shown here come from a human donor in good health.

This sequence joins TRBV7-9 and TRBJ1-2; 7 nucleotides line up with TRBD1. Per the germline V gene, CDR1 is SEHNR and CDR2 is FQNEAQ (reference sequence). The CDR3 covers 19 residues. Trimming at V came to 3 bases and at J to 8 bases, leaving 24 bases not matched to a gene. The CDR3 reads CASSFHLVGQVHSFEGYTF. The CDR3, as DNA: TGTGCCAGCAGCTTTCATTTAGTAGGACAGGTGCACAGTTTTGAAGGCTACACCTTC.

This chain links TRBV6-1 with TRBJ2-7; D may be TRBD2 (5 bases). CDR3 length: 14 residues. Germline CDR1 is MNHNS and CDR2 is SASEGT. Trimming removed 1 base at V and 4 bases at J, with 11 bases between. The CDR3 coding sequence is TGTGCCAGCAGTGAAGGAGGGCTGTATTACGAGCAGTACTTC. Translation: CASSEGGLYYEQYF.

The chain recombines TRBV9 with TRBJ2-2; D is unresolved. The CDR3 extends over 16 amino acids. Germline values: CDR1 SGDLS, CDR2 YYNGEE. Trimming took 0 bases from V and 4 from J, leaving 13 bases between them. The CDR3 DNA reads as TGTGCCAGCAGCGTAGATTCCGGGTTCGGCACCGGGGAGCTGTTTTTT. It translates to CASSVDSGFGTGELFF.

This clone was recorded once. The rearrangement links TRBV11-2 to TRBJ1-1, with a weak D call TRBD1 (6 bases). The germline gives CDR1 SGHAT, CDR2 FQNNGV. Deletions cut 4 bases from V and 4 bases from J, with 13 bases between. The CDR3 spans 14 residues. CDR3 DNA sequence: TGTGCCAGCAGCTGGCGGGGGCAGGGCACTGAAGCTTTCTTT. It is translated as CASSWRGQGTEAFF.

This chain uses TRBV7-9 with TRBJ1-1, with D maybe TRBD1 (5 bases). V shed 5 bases and J shed 5 bases, with 12 bases lying between them. The CDR3 is made up of 13 amino acids. The germline CDR1 and CDR2 sequences are SEHNR and FQNEAQ (reference sequence). CDR3 in DNA: TGTGCCAGCAGCCGTCGGGGGTTTACTGAAGCTTTCTTT. Translation: CASSRRGFTEAFF.

The chain is built from TRBV6-1 and TRBJ2-7, with 8 bases aligning to TRBD2. The ends lost 9 bases at V and 0 bases at J; junction bases unmatched: 7. The CDR3 sequence is 14 residues long. Germline values: CDR1 MNHNS, CDR2 SASEGT. CDR3: CASYSGAVSYEQYF. Here the CDR3 DNA reads TGTGCCAGTTATAGCGGGGCCGTCTCCTACGAGCAGTACTTC.

The chain joins TRBV7-8 to TRBJ1-2, with D uncertain. V was shortened by 1 base and J by 7 bases, with 19 bases between the two germline ends. This CDR3 is 16 amino acids long. The germline gives CDR1 SGHVS, CDR2 FQNEAQ. The CDR3 region is CASSLEAGASFGGYTF. The CDR3 DNA sequence: TGTGCCAGCAGCTTAGAAGCAGGCGCAAGTTTCGGTGGCTACACCTTC. The whole variable domain, filled in from reference TRBV7-8 and TRBJ1-2, reads GAGVSQSPRYKVAKRGQDVALRCDPISGHVSLFWYQQALGQGPEFLTYFQNEAQLDKSGLPSDRFFAERPEGSVSTLKIQRTQQEDSAVYLCASSLEAGASFGGYTFGSGTRLTVV.

The chain has TRBV6-5 and TRBJ1-1; 9 bases line up with TRBD1. J gave up 4 bases and V 6 bases, and 6 bases lay outside the gene matches. This CDR3 spans 14 amino acids. Germline V CDR1 and CDR2: MNHEY, SVGAGI. The CDR3 is CASRDRGGGTEAFF. The CDR3 DNA sequence: TGTGCCAGCAGGGACAGGGGAGGGGGCACTGAAGCTTTCTTT.

In DNA, the CDR3 is TGTGCCAGTAGTGAACGGGGGTACCAAGAGACCCAGTACTTC. Its translation: CASSERGYQETQYF. The chain has TRBV19 and TRBJ2-5, with a tentative D call TRBD2 (6 bases). The CDR3 has 14 residues. Trimming took 5 bases from V and 0 from J, leaving 10 bases between them. In germline, CDR1 is LNHDA, CDR2 SQIVND (reference sequence).

This rearrangement joins TRBV9 to TRBJ2-3; 10 nucleotides line up with TRBD1. V trimming: 4 bases; J trimming: 7 bases; junction bases outside the gene matches: 6. Per the germline V gene, CDR1 is SGDLS and CDR2 is YYNGEE. The CDR3 length is 14 residues. CDR3 in amino acids: CASSPRTGGNTQYF. CDR3 bases: TGTGCCAGCAGCCCACGGACAGGGGGGAATACGCAGTATTTT.

This sequence joins TRBV10-2 and TRBJ1-3; TRBD1 agrees at 7 bases. J lost 0 bases, V lost 8 bases, and 7 bases had no gene match. This CDR3 spans 15 amino acids. Germline values: CDR1 WSHSY, CDR2 SAAADI. This chain's CDR3 is CASGKGGNSGNTIYF. The CDR3 nucleotides are TGCGCCAGCGGAAAAGGGGGCAACTCTGGAAACACCATATATTTT.

The chain recombines TRBV29-1 with TRBJ2-1, with TRBD2 matching 7 bases. Germline CDR1 reads SQVTM; CDR2 reads ANQGSEA. Trimming at V came to 4 bases and at J to 9 bases, leaving 9 bases not matched to a gene. The CDR3 has 13 amino acids. This CDR3 reads CSVGSTPGGEQFF. The DNA for the CDR3 is TGCAGCGTTGGCTCCACCCCGGGAGGTGAGCAGTTCTTC.

V gene TRBV28 combines with J gene TRBJ1-5; perhaps TRBD1 as D (5 bases). The germline CDR1 and CDR2 sequences are MDHEN and SYDVKM. This CDR3 contains 15 residues. Deletions cut 4 bases from V and 3 bases from J, with 13 bases between. CDR3 region: CASSSEGALNQPQHF. DNA of the CDR3: TGTGCCAGCAGTTCCGAAGGGGCACTCAATCAGCCCCAGCATTTT.

In DNA form, the CDR3 reads TGTGCCAGCAAGGACAGCCTTGGCAATCAGCCCCAGCATTTT. Residues: CASKDSLGNQPQHF. The chain combines TRBV2 with TRBJ1-5; D possibly corresponds to TRBD1 (6 bases). Germline values: CDR1 SNHLY, CDR2 FYNNEI. V was pared by 7 bases and J by 2 bases, with 12 bases between. The CDR3 extends over 14 amino acids.

The CDR3 sequence is CASSTMNTEAFF. The CDR3 nucleotides read TGTGCCAGCTCCACTATGAACACTGAAGCTTTCTTT. The chain is built from TRBV18 and TRBJ1-1, with unresolved D. V lost 6 bases and J lost 0, with 5 bases in between. The CDR3 has 12 residues. Germline CDR1 KGHSH, CDR2 LQKENI.

The chain joins TRBV7-9 to TRBJ2-1, with D uncertain. CDR1 is SEHNR, CDR2 FQNEAQ, per germline (reference sequence). The CDR3 spans 16 residues. V lost 3 bases and J lost 1, with 13 bases in between. The DNA of the CDR3 is TGTGCCAGCAGCTTCGGAGATATGGAGTCCTACAATGAGCAGTTCTTC. Protein: CASSFGDMESYNEQFF.

The rearrangement links TRBV29-1 to TRBJ2-7; 8 bases map to TRBD1. The ends lost 0 bases at V and 3 bases at J; junction bases unmatched: 4. The CDR3 is made up of 14 amino acids. Germline values: CDR1 SQVTM, CDR2 ANQGSEA. The CDR3 coding sequence is TGCAGCGTTGAAGAGACAGGGGATATCTACGAGCAGTACTTC. It translates to CSVEETGDIYEQYF.

V is TRBV5-1 and J is TRBJ1-1, with D perhaps TRBD1 (6 bases). Germline loops: CDR1 SGHRS, CDR2 YFSETQ. This CDR3 is built from 12 residues. Between the trimmed V and J ends, which lost 4 bases and 6 bases, there was a span of 10 bases. The CDR3 spells CASSPDSPEAFF. The CDR3 nucleotides are TGCGCCAGCAGCCCGGACAGTCCTGAAGCTTTCTTT.

This clone was observed a single time. The rearrangement links TRBV6-1 to TRBJ1-4; D unresolved. CDR1 and CDR2 from the germline V gene are MNHNS and SASEGT. CDR3 length: 17 residues. V gave up 0 bases and J gave up 6 bases, with 17 bases separating them. CDR3 region: CASSEALPTSGYEKLFF. CDR3 bases: TGTGCCAGCAGTGAAGCGCTGCCTACTTCAGGTTATGAAAAACTGTTTTTT.

The sample holds one count of this clone. The chain uses TRBV6-4 and TRBJ2-1, with a tentative D call TRBD1 (6 bases). The germline V gene encodes CDR1 MRHNA and CDR2 SNTAGT. The CDR3 spans 14 residues. Trimming left V 6 bases short and J 5 bases short, with 14 bases between. In nucleotides, the CDR3 is TGTGCCAGCAGCGCCGACAGGAGTCACAATGAGCAGTTCTTC. This translates into CASSADRSHNEQFF.

This chain joins TRBV7-9 and TRBJ1-4, with 9 bases fitting TRBD1. Trimming at V came to 2 bases and at J to 6 bases, leaving 7 bases not matched to a gene. The germline gives CDR1 SEHNR, CDR2 FQNEAQ (reference sequence). The CDR3 has 16 amino acids. In DNA, the CDR3 is TGTGCCAGCAGCTTAATAGGGGACAGGGACGATGAAAAACTGTTTTTT. Translation: CASSLIGDRDDEKLFF.

The chain couples TRBV6-1 to TRBJ2-7, with 7 positions matching TRBD1. The V gene's germline CDR1 is MNHNS and CDR2 SASEGT. This CDR3 is 12 amino acids long. Losses at the gene ends were 4 bases for V and 5 bases for J; bases not matched to a gene: 2. The CDR3 loop reads CASSATGNEQYF. The CDR3 nucleotides are TGTGCCAGCAGTGCGACAGGGAACGAGCAGTACTTC.

The gene calls are TRBV13 and TRBJ2-4; D not certain. The CDR3 runs to 16 residues. From germline, CDR1 is PRHDT and CDR2 FYEKMQ (reference sequence). V was shortened by 5 bases and J by 0 bases, with 14 bases between the two germline ends. CDR3 sequence: CASSPHSFVAKNIQYF. The DNA of the CDR3 is TGTGCCAGCAGCCCCCACTCCTTTGTAGCCAAAAACATTCAGTACTTC.

This clone was detected once. The CDR3 region has the DNA TGTGCCAGCACCATTCGACTAGCTACAACCTACGAGCAGTACTTC. Amino acid sequence: CASTIRLATTYEQYF. J is TRBJ2-7 and V is TRBV28, with 7 bases lining up with TRBD2. V lost 7 bases, J lost 2 bases, and 11 bases stayed unmatched. This CDR3 has 15 residues. Germline assignment: CDR1 MDHEN and CDR2 SYDVKM.

The V and J genes are TRBV19 and TRBJ2-2; 9 nucleotides match TRBD1. The germline gives CDR1 LNHDA, CDR2 SQIVND (reference sequence). Trimming cost V 3 bases and J 2 bases; bases outside gene matches: 4. CDR3 size: 16 residues. Written as DNA, the CDR3 is TGTGCCAGTAGTATTTTGGGACAGGGAAACACCGGGGAGCTGTTTTTT. Encoded protein: CASSILGQGNTGELFF.

The V call is TRBV2, the J call TRBJ1-2; a possible D gene is TRBD1 (5 bases). The CDR3 loop spans 17 amino acids. With 0 bases removed from V and 3 bases from J, the gap between germline ends came to 17 bases. Germline assignment: CDR1 SNHLY and CDR2 FYNNEI. CDR3 in amino acids: CASSEAVGGVYDYGYTF. In nucleotides, the CDR3 is TGTGCCAGCAGTGAAGCGGTGGGAGGGGTCTATGACTATGGCTACACCTTC.

The chain is built from TRBV5-1 and TRBJ2-7; 9 positions match TRBD2. The V gene end was trimmed by 4 bases and the J gene end by 4 bases; junction bases not matched to a gene: 12. Per the germline V gene, CDR1 is SGHRS and CDR2 is YFSETQ. This CDR3 has 16 amino acids. CDR3 bases: TGCGCCAGCAGCCTGCGTGGGGGTGGACTAGCGTACGAGCAGTACTTC. This codes for CASSLRGGGLAYEQYF.